Listed here are 30 T cell receptor beta chains from one sample, sequenced in a study of blood T cell repertoires in COVID-19. TCRdb's table, derived via immunoSEQ multiplex PCR, lists solely in-frame clones and lacks some. The table shows 150,000 to 200,000 clones, with about 80% occurring only once. Sequencing was done on a sample of peripheral blood. The receptors were gathered from a woman of 80 years or more with acute or convalescent COVID-19.

The V call is TRBV2, the J call TRBJ1-2; 8 bases align to TRBD1. The CDR3 covers 14 residues. Germline values: CDR1 SNHLY, CDR2 FYNNEI. The V and J ends lost 0 bases and 5 bases, in that order; junction bases with no gene match: 2. As DNA, the CDR3 is TGTGCCAGCAGTGAAGCGGGGACAGGATATGGCTACACCTTC. Translation gives CASSEAGTGYGYTF. Full variable domain (remainder filled in from reference TRBV2 and TRBJ1-2): EPEVTQTPSHQVTQMGQEVILRCVPISNHLYFYWYRQILGQKVEFLVSFYNNEISEKSEIFDDQFSVERPDGSNFTLKIRSTKLEDSAMYFCASSEAGTGYGYTFGSGTRLTVV.

This chain joins TRBV6-2 or TRBV6-3 and TRBJ2-7; 11 bases are a match to TRBD2. The germline V gene has CDR1 MNHEY and CDR2 SVGEGT. The length of the CDR3 is 19 residues. V was pared by 2 bases and J by 0 bases, with 12 bases of the junction left unmatched. The CDR3 is CASSYRTSGRSAYSYEQYF. The CDR3 DNA sequence: TGTGCCAGCAGTTACAGAACTAGCGGGAGATCGGCATACTCCTACGAGCAGTACTTC.

The V and J genes are TRBV29-1 and TRBJ1-2, with 9 nucleotides matching TRBD1. The CDR3 runs to 15 residues. Losses at the gene ends were 4 bases for V and 6 bases for J; bases not matched to a gene: 12. Germline-derived CDR1 and CDR2 are SQVTM and ANQGSEA. CDR3 DNA sequence: TGCAGCGTTGTCTTCCAGGGACAGGGCGCGGATGGCTACACCTTC. It yields the protein CSVVFQGQGADGYTF.

This chain joins TRBV3-1 (or the pseudogene TRBV3-2) and TRBJ2-2; tentative D call: TRBD2 (5 bases). The CDR3 is 15 residues long. CDR1 LGHDT and CDR2 YNNKEL come from the germline V gene (reference sequence). V gave up 4 bases and J gave up 4 bases, with 13 bases separating them. CDR3 nucleotide sequence: TGTGCCAGCAGCCCAGCCGTGAGGGCCACCGGGGAGCTGTTTTTT. It specifies CASSPAVRATGELFF.

J is TRBJ2-7 and V is TRBV5-1; D is possibly TRBD1 (6 bases). Per the germline V gene, CDR1 is SGHRS and CDR2 is YFSETQ. This CDR3 region has 14 residues. Trimming cost V 4 bases and J 0 bases, with 11 bases left between them. CDR3 residues: CASSVTGHSYEQYF. The CDR3, as DNA: TGCGCCAGCAGCGTAACGGGACACTCCTACGAGCAGTACTTC.

V is TRBV7-9 and J is TRBJ1-2; 10 positions agree with TRBD1. The germline gives CDR1 SEHNR, CDR2 FQNEAQ (reference sequence). This CDR3 contains 14 residues. Trimming at V came to 5 bases and at J to 5 bases, leaving 5 bases not matched to a gene. The CDR3 DNA reads TGTGCCAGCAGCGGCGACAGGGGGCCATATGGCTACACCTTC. Amino acid sequence: CASSGDRGPYGYTF.

This chain joins TRBV4-3 and TRBJ2-3; D not resolved. Germline V gene sequence: CDR1 LGHNA, CDR2 YSLEER. This CDR3 has 14 residues. V dropped 0 bases and J dropped 5 bases, with 9 bases sitting between them. CDR3 region: CASSQERGRDTQYF. The CDR3, as DNA: TGCGCCAGCAGCCAAGAGAGAGGCAGAGATACGCAGTATTTT.

The chain combines TRBV7-9 with TRBJ2-3, with 12 positions matching TRBD1. This CDR3 comprises 15 residues. Germline V lookup: CDR1 SEHNR, CDR2 FQNEAQ (reference sequence). J lost 6 bases, V lost 5 bases, and 6 bases had no gene match. The CDR3: CASSGTGGRWDTQYF. The CDR3 bases are TGTGCCAGCAGCGGGACAGGGGGCCGATGGGATACGCAGTATTTT.

CDR3 nucleotide sequence: TGTGCCAGCAGCCCAACCCTTATTACCGGGACAGGGTTGGGCTACACCTTC. Protein: CASSPTLITGTGLGYTF. The chain links TRBV3-1 (or the pseudogene TRBV3-2) to TRBJ1-2; the match to TRBD1 covers 9 bases. This CDR3 is built from 17 residues. Per germline, CDR1 LGHDT and CDR2 YNNKEL (reference sequence). The junction had 17 bases not matched to a gene; V was cut back by 4 bases and J by 8 bases.

This clone was recorded only once. This rearrangement joins TRBV20-1 to TRBJ1-1; D is unclear. The V end was cut by 3 bases, the J end by 6 bases, with 14 bases between. The CDR3 is 13 residues long. CDR1 DFQATT and CDR2 SNEGSKA come from the germline V gene (reference sequence). CDR3 in DNA: TGCAGTGCTAGTCGGACGGGAGGCTCTGAAGCTTTCTTT. This translates into CSASRTGGSEAFF.

The CDR3 DNA reads as TGTGCCATCAGTGACCTACGGGGACTAGCCGGGGGGAATGAGCAGTTCTTC. This gives the protein CAISDLRGLAGGNEQFF. V gene TRBV10-3 combines with J gene TRBJ2-1; 9 bases are shared with TRBD2. The ends lost 3 bases at V and 7 bases at J; junction bases unmatched: 13. The CDR3 loop spans 17 amino acids. Germline V gene data show CDR1 as ENHRY and CDR2 as SYGVKD.

The chain links TRBV5-1 to TRBJ1-4; D is undetermined. The CDR3 is 13 amino acids. The V gene's germline CDR1 is SGHRS and CDR2 YFSETQ. V was cut by 5 bases and J by 7 bases, with 12 bases left in between. The CDR3 DNA sequence: TGCGCCAGCAGTACCTCCGAGGGTGAAAAACTGTTTTTT. Encoded protein: CASSTSEGEKLFF.

The genes are TRBV28 and TRBJ2-4; D is possibly TRBD2 (5 bases). CDR1 and CDR2 (germline): MDHEN, SYDVKM. The CDR3 is 22 amino acids. The V and J ends lost 3 bases and 0 bases respectively, with 30 bases between them. CDR3: CASSFIPRAGTGWRIAKNIQYF. The CDR3 DNA follows: TGTGCCAGCAGTTTTATCCCCCGCGCAGGAACGGGATGGCGAATAGCCAAAAACATTCAGTACTTC.

This clone was seen only a few times. The rearrangement uses TRBV6-1 and TRBJ2-7; 9 positions agree with TRBD2. CDR3 size: 11 residues. Germline CDR1 reads MNHNS; CDR2 reads SASEGT. Trimming at V came to 10 bases and at J to 4 bases, leaving 2 bases not matched to a gene. CDR3 in DNA: TGTGCCACTACTAGCGGGTACGAGCAGTACTTC. It yields the protein CATTSGYEQYF.

V is TRBV6-2 or TRBV6-3 and J is TRBJ1-2; the D gene is possibly TRBD1 (6 bases). The V gene's germline CDR1 is MNHEY and CDR2 SVGEGT. With 4 bases removed from V and 0 bases from J, the gap between germline ends came to 15 bases. The CDR3 extends over 16 amino acids. The CDR3 loop reads CASSLDSLYPNYGYTF. CDR3 DNA sequence: TGTGCCAGCAGTTTGGACAGCTTATACCCTAACTATGGCTACACCTTC.

The chain recombines TRBV7-3 with TRBJ1-3; no clear D gene. The V end lost 4 bases, the J end lost 1 base, and 17 bases lay between the germline ends. The CDR3 spans 17 residues. Germline values: CDR1 SGHTA, CDR2 FQGTGA. The CDR3 loop is CASSSGKLRPSGNTIYF. CDR3 nucleotides: TGTGCCAGCAGCTCAGGTAAATTAAGGCCTTCTGGAAACACCATATATTTT.

This clone came up once. The V and J genes are TRBV11-2 and TRBJ1-2; D may be TRBD1 (5 bases). The germline gives CDR1 SGHAT, CDR2 FQNNGV. This CDR3 region has 16 residues. The V gene lost 1 base and the J gene lost 8 bases, with 20 bases spanning the gap. CDR3 loop: CASSLGSGGGGYGYTF. CDR3 bases: TGTGCCAGCAGCTTAGGGAGTGGCGGGGGAGGGTACGGCTACACCTTC. The whole variable domain, filled in from reference TRBV11-2 and TRBJ1-2, reads EAGVAQSPRYKIIEKRQSVAFWCNPISGHATLYWYQQILGQGPKLLIQFQNNGVVDDSQLPKDRFSAERLKGVDSTLKIQPAKLEDSAVYLCASSLGSGGGGYGYTFGSGTRLTVV.

This rearrangement joins TRBV5-1 to TRBJ1-6; TRBD1 agrees at 8 bases. Looked up from germline, CDR1 is SGHRS and CDR2 is YFSETQ. This CDR3 has 16 amino acids. V shed 0 bases, J shed 10 bases, and the junction held 9 bases outside the gene matches. This CDR3 is CASSLVGPPGGSPLHF. In DNA, the CDR3 is TGCGCCAGCAGCTTGGTCGGACCTCCAGGGGGCTCACCCCTCCACTTT.

Concerning this clone: Within the sample, other DNA sequences also encode this same CDR3. This sequence joins TRBV12-2 and TRBJ2-5; the D call of TRBD1 is as the table states it, not checked on the DNA. TRBV12-2 is a pseudogene locus. The CDR3 sequence is 15 residues long. DNA for the CDR3: TGTGCAAGCCGCTTAGCGGACAGGGAGTTTGAGACCCAGTACTTC. Translated, it gives CASRLADREFETQYF.

The V and J genes are TRBV28 and TRBJ2-1; 14 bases match TRBD2. This CDR3 has 20 amino acids. J was trimmed by 4 bases and V by 5 bases; bases with no gene match: 16. From germline, CDR1 is MDHEN and CDR2 SYDVKM. This CDR3 reads CASSALSGLAGERWYNEQFF. In nucleotides, the CDR3 is TGTGCCAGCAGTGCGCTATCGGGACTAGCGGGAGAAAGGTGGTACAATGAGCAGTTCTTC. Based on the CDR3 plus reference TRBV28 and TRBJ2-1, the full variable domain is DVKVTQSSRYLVKRTGEKVFLECVQDMDHENMFWYRQDPGLGLRLIYFSYDVKMKEKGDIPEGYSVSREKKERFSLILESASTNQTSMYLCASSALSGLAGERWYNEQFFGPGTRLTVL.

With respect to this clone: Sequence at one end of the junction differs from germline and may be a read error. The chain has TRBV5-5 and TRBJ2-7; the match to TRBD1 covers 10 bases. This CDR3 comprises 12 residues. Germline V lookup: CDR1 SGHKS, CDR2 YYEKEE (reference sequence). The CDR3 DNA follows: TGTGCCAGCAGCTTCGACAGGGGGCGTGAACACTTC. Translation gives CASSFDRGREHF.

V gene TRBV5-1 combines with J gene TRBJ2-3, with 8 bases that match TRBD2. J lost 1 base, V lost 4 bases, and 8 bases had no gene match. The germline gives CDR1 SGHRS, CDR2 YFSETQ. The CDR3 is 16 amino acids. The CDR3 sequence: CASSLGGGGGTDTQYF. CDR3 DNA sequence: TGCGCCAGCAGCCTCGGGGGGGGCGGAGGCACAGATACGCAGTATTTT. The variable domain in full, completed from reference TRBV5-1 and TRBJ2-3, reads KAGVTQTPRYLIKTRGQQVTLSCSPISGHRSVSWYQQTPGQGLQFLFEYFSETQRNKGNFPGRFSGRQFSNSRSEMNVSTLELGDSALYLCASSLGGGGGTDTQYFGPGTRLTVL.

The genes are TRBV28 and TRBJ2-1, with TRBD2 matching 13 bases. After removal of 7 bases from V and 3 bases from J, the junction contained 15 bases not matched to a gene. There are 19 residues in the CDR3. Germline V gene data show CDR1 as MDHEN and CDR2 as SYDVKM. Written as DNA, the CDR3 is TGTGCCAGCACCCCGGGGGGACAGGGACTAGCGGGAATCTACAATGAGCAGTTCTTC. This codes for CASTPGGQGLAGIYNEQFF.

This sequence joins TRBV12-5 and TRBJ2-1, with 16 bases matching TRBD2. CDR3 length: 19 residues. V trimming: 1 base; J trimming: 7 bases; junction bases outside the gene matches: 10. From germline, CDR1 is LGHNT and CDR2 FRNRAP. The CDR3 is CASGLEVGTSGRARNEQFF. The CDR3 DNA reads TGTGCTAGTGGTTTGGAGGTCGGGACTAGCGGGAGGGCCAGGAATGAGCAGTTCTTC.

This rearrangement joins TRBV6-5 to TRBJ2-1; TRBD2 matches 8 bases. This CDR3 region has 15 residues. CDR1 MNHEY and CDR2 SVGAGI come from the germline V gene. V shed 6 bases and J 4 bases; nucleotides not matched to a gene: 8. The CDR3: CASRMGLVGYNEQFF. CDR3 DNA: TGTGCCAGCAGAATGGGACTAGTGGGGTACAATGAGCAGTTCTTC.

The chain is built from TRBV7-9 and TRBJ2-7; 8 nucleotides align to TRBD2. The germline gives CDR1 SEHNR, CDR2 FQNEAQ (reference sequence). Trimming removed 3 bases from V and 4 bases from J; junction bases left unmatched: 2. This CDR3 spans 13 amino acids. CDR3 amino acids: CASSFAGGYEQYF. DNA of the CDR3: TGTGCCAGCAGCTTTGCGGGGGGTTACGAGCAGTACTTC.

J is TRBJ2-3 and V is TRBV27, with TRBD1 matching 9 bases. The CDR3 totals 13 residues. V shed 9 bases and J 3 bases; nucleotides not matched to a gene: 4. Germline V gives CDR1 MNHEY, CDR2 SMNVEV (reference sequence). In nucleotides, the CDR3 is TGTGCCAGTTCAGGGACAGGGACAGATACGCAGTATTTT. Its translation is CASSGTGTDTQYF.

The chain combines TRBV6-2 or TRBV6-3 with TRBJ2-5, with 11 bases that match TRBD1. CDR1 and CDR2 from the germline V gene are MNHEY and SVGEGT. The CDR3 sequence is 17 residues long. The V gene end was trimmed by 5 bases and the J gene end by 3 bases; junction bases not matched to a gene: 11. For the CDR3, the DNA is TGTGCCAGCAGTAAACGTGGACAGGGGGCACCCAAAGAGACCCAGTACTTC. Its protein is CASSKRGQGAPKETQYF.

This sequence joins TRBV11-2 and TRBJ1-1; D is uncertain. Deletions cut 0 bases from V and 1 base from J, with 3 bases between. The CDR3 is made up of 13 amino acids. Germline-derived CDR1 and CDR2 are SGHAT and FQNNGV. CDR3 residues: CASSLDRNTEAFF. CDR3 DNA sequence: TGTGCCAGCAGCTTAGACAGGAACACTGAAGCTTTCTTT.

J is TRBJ2-4 and V is TRBV7-6, with D perhaps matching TRBD2 (6 bases). CDR3 length: 16 amino acids. CDR1 and CDR2 from the germline V gene are SGHVS and FNYEAQ. V gave up 5 bases and J gave up 3 bases, with 17 bases separating them. The CDR3 DNA sequence: TGTGCCAGCAGCCTGGGTTCAGGGAGGTTCAAAAACATTCAGTACTTC. Encoded protein: CASSLGSGRFKNIQYF. Full variable domain (rest looked up from reference TRBV7-6 and TRBJ2-4): GAGVSQSPRYKVTKRGQDVALRCDPISGHVSLYWYRQALGQGPEFLTYFNYEAQQDKSGLPNDRFSAERPEGSISTLTIQRTEQRDSAMYRCASSLGSGRFKNIQYFGAGTRLSVL.